This T cell receptor (beta chain) was captured by sequencing in a study of CD8 T cells in ankylosing spondylitis. TCRdb passed the 5' RACE reads through MiXCR, listing each CDR3 protein once. The table shows 190,000 or so distinct CDR3 sequences, with 10% to 15% occurring only once. V lost 1 base and J lost 10, with 15 bases in between. The length of the CDR3 is 14 residues. The germline V gene has CDR1 MNHEY and CDR2 SMNVEV (reference sequence). The table lists this clonotype with a few counts. Specimen: blood, either unsorted or a sorted T cell fraction (not recorded which). The sequence came from a male donor with ankylosing spondylitis or in good health (not recorded which). This chain links TRBV27 with TRBJ2-3, with D uncertain. CDR3 loop: CASSLWAPSYPQYF. The CDR3 DNA is TGTGCCAGCAGTTTATGGGCCCCATCCTATCCGCAGTATTTT.